A single TCR beta chain is shown here with its context. Its antigen is not yet known. No clone much larger than this one lies a single base away; base qualities are absent. RNA was extracted using the RNeasy kit, and about 0.5 to 1 microgram was reverse transcribed with random hexamers. The immunoSEQ multiplex PCR assay, which covers 54 Vbeta and 13 Jbeta segments, was used to amplify TCR beta CDR3 regions. To correct PCR amplification bias, a synthetic template baseline was used for both primer optimization and computational correction. Processing in the source paper ran as follows. Reads were annotated to V, D and J genes according to IMGT and were analyzed with immunoSEQ Analyzer, with only productive sequences retained. Clonality was computed as one minus Shannon entropy normalized by log2 of the number of productive unique sequences. For each patient and control, public and private clones were evaluated among the 100 most prevalent clones. Clones were defined as Susac-specific when absent from the healthy and MS cohorts, from about a thousand published viral clones and from other ImmuneACCESS disease sequences. TCRdb applied fastp at Q25 and MiXCR to the public reads, then kept only in-frame beta chains. Duplicate CDR3 protein sequences are folded into a single record with the most common DNA and genes. None of the V and J calls come from the authors' own analysis; TCRdb made them. The sample table records 85,000 to 120,000 distinct CDR3 sequences; roughly 95% of these occur just once. Over 0.4% of the sample rests with the top ten.

Peripheral blood CD8+ and CD4+ T cells from healthy donors, Susac syndrome patients and multiple sclerosis patients were profiled using high-throughput TCR beta sequencing. Recently defined diagnostic criteria for definite or probable disease were met by the Susac syndrome patients. Bulk CD8+ and CD4+ T cells were purified by magnetic negative isolation, while CD8+ TEMRA cells were enriched using FACS. Blood was collected in EDTA tubes and processed within 24 hours, with PBMCs isolated through density gradient centrifugation. PBMCs intended for TCR sequencing were frozen in liquid nitrogen and were later thawed in a 37 degrees C water bath. The sorted or isolated CD4+, CD8+ and CD8+ TEMRA cells reached a purity of at least 90%. From its cysteine to its phenylalanine, the CDR3 spans 16 amino acids. Only the CDR3 portion is preserved as DNA: 48 bases, with reading frame beginning at the first base. CDR1 and CDR2 were assigned from the germline V gene as SGDLS and YYNGEE. V and J are truncated by 0 bases and 0 bases respectively, leaving an intervening sequence of 7 bases.

The sample originates from a study of CD8 T cells in Susac syndrome (dated by TCRdb to the late 2010s). Broadly, across the study: Among the sequenced Susac syndrome patients, about six had clinically active disease and roughly 8 were in clinical remission. Susac syndrome patients were therapy-naive, on corticosteroids (some also receiving IVIg), or on IVIg alone at blood withdrawal. Repertoire sequencing was used to test whether CD8+ T cell activation and differentiation in Susac syndrome was antigen driven. CD8+ T cell repertoire clonality was compared between eleven to twelve healthy donors, some 14 Susac syndrome patients and fewer than 19 multiple sclerosis patients.

General conclusions and limits of the study: Susac syndrome CD8+ repertoires showed clonal expansion, highest in CD8+ TEMRA cells and greater in clinically active than remitting patients. Fewer than 20 Susac-specific public clones were identified in the total CD8+ repertoire, and roughly five Susac-specific public clones were identified in the CD8+ TEMRA repertoire. The TCR sequencing and HLA analysis was acknowledged to have included a relatively small number of individuals.

The source is a human donor with Susac syndrome. The chain is encoded by TRBV9 joined to TRBJ2-6, with no confident D gene call. The sample taken for sequencing was CD8+ T cells from PBMCs. CDR3 sequence: CASSVVDLSGANVLTF. In nucleotides, the sequence is TGTGCCAGCAGCGTAGTGGACCTCTCTGGGGCCAACGTCCTGACTTTC.